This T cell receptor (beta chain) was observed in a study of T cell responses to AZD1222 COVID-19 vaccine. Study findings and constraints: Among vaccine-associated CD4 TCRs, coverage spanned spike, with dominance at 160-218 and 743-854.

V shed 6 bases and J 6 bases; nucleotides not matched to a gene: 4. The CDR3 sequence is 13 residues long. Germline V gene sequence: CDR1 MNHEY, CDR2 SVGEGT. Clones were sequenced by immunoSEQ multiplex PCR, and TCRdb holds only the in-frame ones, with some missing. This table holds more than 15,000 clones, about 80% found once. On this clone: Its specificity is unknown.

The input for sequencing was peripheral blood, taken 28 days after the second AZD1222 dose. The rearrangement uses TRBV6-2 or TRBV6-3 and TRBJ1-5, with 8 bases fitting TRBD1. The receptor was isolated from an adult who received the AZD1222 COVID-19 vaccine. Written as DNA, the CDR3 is TGTGCCAGCAGCCTGACAGGGGCTCAGCCCCAGCATTTT. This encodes CASSLTGAQPQHF.